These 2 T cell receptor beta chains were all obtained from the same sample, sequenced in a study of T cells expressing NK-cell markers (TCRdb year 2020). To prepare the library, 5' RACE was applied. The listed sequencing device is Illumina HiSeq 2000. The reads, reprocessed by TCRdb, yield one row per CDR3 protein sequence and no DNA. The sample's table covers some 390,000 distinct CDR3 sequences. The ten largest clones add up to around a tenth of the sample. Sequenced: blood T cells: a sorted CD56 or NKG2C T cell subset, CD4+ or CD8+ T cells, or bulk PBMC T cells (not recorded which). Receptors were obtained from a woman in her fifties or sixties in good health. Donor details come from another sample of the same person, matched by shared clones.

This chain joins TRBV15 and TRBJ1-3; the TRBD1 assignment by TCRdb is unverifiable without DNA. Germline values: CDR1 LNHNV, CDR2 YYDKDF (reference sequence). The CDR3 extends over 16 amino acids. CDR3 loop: CATSRAGQGAGNTIYF.

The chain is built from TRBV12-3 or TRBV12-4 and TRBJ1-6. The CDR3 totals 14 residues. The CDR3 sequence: CASSFGSVNSPLHF.